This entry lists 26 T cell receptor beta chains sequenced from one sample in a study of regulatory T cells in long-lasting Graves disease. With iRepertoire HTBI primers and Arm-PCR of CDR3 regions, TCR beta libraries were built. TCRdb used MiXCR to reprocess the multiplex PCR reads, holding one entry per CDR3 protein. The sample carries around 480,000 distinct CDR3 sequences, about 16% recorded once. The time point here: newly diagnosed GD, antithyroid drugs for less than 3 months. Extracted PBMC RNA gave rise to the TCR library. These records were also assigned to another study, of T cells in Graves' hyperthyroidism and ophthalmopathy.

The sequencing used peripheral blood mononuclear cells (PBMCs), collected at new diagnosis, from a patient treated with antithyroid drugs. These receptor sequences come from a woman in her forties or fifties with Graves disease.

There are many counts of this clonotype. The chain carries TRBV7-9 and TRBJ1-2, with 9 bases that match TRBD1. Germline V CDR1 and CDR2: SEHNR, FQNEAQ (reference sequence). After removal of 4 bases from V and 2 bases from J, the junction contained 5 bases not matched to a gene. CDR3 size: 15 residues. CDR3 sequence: CASSSTGGRNYGYTF. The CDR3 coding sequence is TGTGCCAGCAGCTCGACAGGGGGAAGGAACTATGGCTACACCTTC.

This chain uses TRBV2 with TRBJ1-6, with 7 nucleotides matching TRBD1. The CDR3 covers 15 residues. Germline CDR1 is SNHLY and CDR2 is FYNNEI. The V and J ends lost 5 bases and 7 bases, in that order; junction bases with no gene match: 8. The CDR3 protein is CASSRGGTENSPLHF. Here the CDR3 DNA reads TGTGCCAGCAGTAGAGGGGGGACAGAGAATTCACCCCTCCACTTT.

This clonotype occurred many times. The CDR3 spells CASSFGTGAPEQYF. The CDR3, as DNA: TGTGCCAGCAGTTTTGGGACAGGGGCACCCGAGCAGTACTTC. This chain uses TRBV2 with TRBJ2-7; 10 bases align to TRBD1. V shed 5 bases, J shed 6 bases, and the junction held 7 bases outside the gene matches. The CDR3 runs to 14 residues. Germline CDR1 is SNHLY and CDR2 is FYNNEI. Full variable domain (rest looked up from reference TRBV2 and TRBJ2-7): EPEVTQTPSHQVTQMGQEVILRCVPISNHLYFYWYRQILGQKVEFLVSFYNNEISEKSEIFDDQFSVERPDGSNFTLKIRSTKLEDSAMYFCASSFGTGAPEQYFGPGTRLTVT.

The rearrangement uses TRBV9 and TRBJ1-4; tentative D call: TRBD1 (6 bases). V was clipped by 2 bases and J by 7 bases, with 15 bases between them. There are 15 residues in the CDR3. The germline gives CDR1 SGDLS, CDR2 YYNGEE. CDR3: CASSVETGYFEKLFF. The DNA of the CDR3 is TGTGCCAGCAGCGTGGAAACAGGGTATTTTGAAAAACTGTTTTTT.

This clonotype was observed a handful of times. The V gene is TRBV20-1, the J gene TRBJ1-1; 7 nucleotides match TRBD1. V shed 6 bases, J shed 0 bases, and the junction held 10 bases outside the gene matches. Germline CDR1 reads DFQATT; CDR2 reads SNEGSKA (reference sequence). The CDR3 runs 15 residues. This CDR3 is CSARRQGVLNTEAFF. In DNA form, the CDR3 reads TGCAGTGCCCGTAGACAGGGCGTACTGAACACTGAAGCTTTCTTT.

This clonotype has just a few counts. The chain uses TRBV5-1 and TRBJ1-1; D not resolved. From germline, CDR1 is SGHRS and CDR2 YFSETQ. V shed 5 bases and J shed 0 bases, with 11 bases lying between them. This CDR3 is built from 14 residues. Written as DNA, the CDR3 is TGCGCCAGCAGAGGCAGCCTTTTGAACACTGAAGCTTTCTTT. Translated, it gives CASRGSLLNTEAFF.

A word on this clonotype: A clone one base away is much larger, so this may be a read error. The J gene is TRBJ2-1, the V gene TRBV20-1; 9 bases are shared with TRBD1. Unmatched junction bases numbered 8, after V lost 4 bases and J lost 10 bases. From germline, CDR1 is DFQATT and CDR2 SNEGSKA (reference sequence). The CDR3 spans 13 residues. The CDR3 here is CSATDRGSYEQFF. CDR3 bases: TGCAGTGCTACGGACAGGGGATCCTACGAGCAGTTCTTC.

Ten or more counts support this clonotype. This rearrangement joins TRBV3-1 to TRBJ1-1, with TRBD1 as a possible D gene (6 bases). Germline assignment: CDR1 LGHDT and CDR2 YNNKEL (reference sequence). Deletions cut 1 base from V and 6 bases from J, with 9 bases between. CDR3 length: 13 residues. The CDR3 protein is CASSQVEGAEAFF. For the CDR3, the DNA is TGTGCCAGCAGCCAAGTCGAGGGGGCTGAAGCTTTCTTT.

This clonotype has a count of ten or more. CDR3 coding DNA: TGTGCCAGCAGCCTCGGACAGGGGGGGGTCACTGAAGCTTTCTTT. Its translation is CASSLGQGGVTEAFF. The chain recombines TRBV13 with TRBJ1-1; TRBD1 matches 10 bases. The ends lost 5 bases at V and 4 bases at J; junction bases unmatched: 7. This CDR3 comprises 15 residues. CDR1 is PRHDT and CDR2 is FYEKMQ in the germline V gene (reference sequence).

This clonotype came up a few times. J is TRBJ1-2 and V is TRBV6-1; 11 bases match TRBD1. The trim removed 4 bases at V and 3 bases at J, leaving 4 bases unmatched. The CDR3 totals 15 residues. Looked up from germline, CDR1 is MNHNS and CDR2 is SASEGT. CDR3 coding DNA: TGTGCCAGCAGTGCTCCGGGACAGGGGGACTATGGCTACACCTTC. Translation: CASSAPGQGDYGYTF.

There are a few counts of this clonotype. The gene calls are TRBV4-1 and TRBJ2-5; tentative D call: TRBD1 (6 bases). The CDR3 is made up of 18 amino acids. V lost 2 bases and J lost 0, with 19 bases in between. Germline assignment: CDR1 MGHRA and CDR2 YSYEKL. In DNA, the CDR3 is TGCGCCAGCAGCCAACGCCCCGGACAGCTTGTATACCAAGAGACCCAGTACTTC. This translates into CASSQRPGQLVYQETQYF.

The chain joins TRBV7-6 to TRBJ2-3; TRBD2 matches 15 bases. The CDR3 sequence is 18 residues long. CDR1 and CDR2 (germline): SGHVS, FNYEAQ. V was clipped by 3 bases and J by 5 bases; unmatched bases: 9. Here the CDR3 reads CASSFGLAGGPRKDTQYF. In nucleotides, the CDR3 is TGTGCCAGCAGCTTTGGACTAGCGGGGGGGCCGAGGAAAGATACGCAGTATTTT.

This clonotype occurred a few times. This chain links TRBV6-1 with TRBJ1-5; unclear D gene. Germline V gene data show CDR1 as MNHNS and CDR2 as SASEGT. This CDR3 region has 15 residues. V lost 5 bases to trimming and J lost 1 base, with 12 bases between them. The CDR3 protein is CASSQMPGSNQPQHF. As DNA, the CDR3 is TGTGCCAGCAGTCAGATGCCCGGGAGCAATCAGCCCCAGCATTTT.

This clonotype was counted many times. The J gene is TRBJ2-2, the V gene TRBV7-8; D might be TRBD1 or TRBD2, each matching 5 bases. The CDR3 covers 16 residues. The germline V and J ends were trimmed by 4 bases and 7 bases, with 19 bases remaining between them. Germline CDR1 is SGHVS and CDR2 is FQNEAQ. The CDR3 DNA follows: TGTGCCAGCAGCTCATTGACCGGGACCGCAGGCGGGGAGCTGTTTTTT. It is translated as CASSSLTGTAGGELFF.

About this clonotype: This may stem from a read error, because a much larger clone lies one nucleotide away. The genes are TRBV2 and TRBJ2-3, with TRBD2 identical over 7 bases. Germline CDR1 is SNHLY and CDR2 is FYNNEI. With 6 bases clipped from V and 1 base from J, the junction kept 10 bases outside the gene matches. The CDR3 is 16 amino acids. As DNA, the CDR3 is TGTGCCAGCAGCCCCCTGGGGGGGGGGGGCACAGATACGCAGTATTTT. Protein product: CASSPLGGGGTDTQYF.

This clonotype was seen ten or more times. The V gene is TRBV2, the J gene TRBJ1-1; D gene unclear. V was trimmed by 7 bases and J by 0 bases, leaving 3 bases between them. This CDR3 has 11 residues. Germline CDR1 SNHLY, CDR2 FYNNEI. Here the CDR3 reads CASMMNTEAFF. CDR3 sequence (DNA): TGTGCCAGCATGATGAACACTGAAGCTTTCTTT.

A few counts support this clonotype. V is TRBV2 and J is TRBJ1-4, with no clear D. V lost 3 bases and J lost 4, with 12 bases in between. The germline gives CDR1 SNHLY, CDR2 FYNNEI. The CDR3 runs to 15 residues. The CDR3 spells CASSELNGGNEKLFF. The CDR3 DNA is TGTGCCAGCAGTGAGCTGAACGGCGGTAATGAAAAACTGTTTTTT. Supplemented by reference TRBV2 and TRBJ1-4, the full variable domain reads EPEVTQTPSHQVTQMGQEVILRCVPISNHLYFYWYRQILGQKVEFLVSFYNNEISEKSEIFDDQFSVERPDGSNFTLKIRSTKLEDSAMYFCASSELNGGNEKLFFGSGTQLSVL.

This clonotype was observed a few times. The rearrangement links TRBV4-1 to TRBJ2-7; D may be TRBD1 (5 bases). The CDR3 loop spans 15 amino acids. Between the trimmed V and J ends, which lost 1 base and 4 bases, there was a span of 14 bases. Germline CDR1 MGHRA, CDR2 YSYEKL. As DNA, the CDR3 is TGCGCCAGCAGCCAAGTCACAGGCATGTCTTACGAGCAGTACTTC. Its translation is CASSQVTGMSYEQYF.

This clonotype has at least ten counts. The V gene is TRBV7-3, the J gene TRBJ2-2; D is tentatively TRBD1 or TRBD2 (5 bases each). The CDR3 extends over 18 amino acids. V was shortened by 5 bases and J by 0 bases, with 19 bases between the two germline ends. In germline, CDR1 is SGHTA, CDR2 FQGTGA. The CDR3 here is CASSPTTTGRSNTGELFF. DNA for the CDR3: TGTGCCAGCAGCCCAACGACTACAGGACGTTCGAACACCGGGGAGCTGTTTTTT.

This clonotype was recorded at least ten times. In nucleotides, the CDR3 is TGTGCCAGCACCATTAGGTGGGCCACTGAAGCTTTCTTT. Amino acid sequence: CASTIRWATEAFF. The chain is built from TRBV12-3 or TRBV12-4 and TRBJ1-1; D is unclear. Trimming removed 7 bases at V and 4 bases at J, with 13 bases between. This CDR3 is built from 13 residues.

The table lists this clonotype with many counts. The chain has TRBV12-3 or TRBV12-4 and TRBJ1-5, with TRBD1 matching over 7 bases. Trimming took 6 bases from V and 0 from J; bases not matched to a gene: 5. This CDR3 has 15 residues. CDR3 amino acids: CASREQGLSNQPQHF. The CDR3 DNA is TGTGCCAGCAGAGAACAGGGGCTTAGCAATCAGCCCCAGCATTTT.

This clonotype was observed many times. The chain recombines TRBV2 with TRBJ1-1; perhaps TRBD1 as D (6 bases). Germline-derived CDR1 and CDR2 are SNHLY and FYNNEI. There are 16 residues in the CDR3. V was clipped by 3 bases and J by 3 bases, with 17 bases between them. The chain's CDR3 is CASSDPRPRGDTEAFF. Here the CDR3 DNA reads TGTGCCAGCAGTGATCCGCGACCGAGGGGGGACACTGAAGCTTTCTTT. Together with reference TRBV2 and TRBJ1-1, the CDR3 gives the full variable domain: EPEVTQTPSHQVTQMGQEVILRCVPISNHLYFYWYRQILGQKVEFLVSFYNNEISEKSEIFDDQFSVERPDGSNFTLKIRSTKLEDSAMYFCASSDPRPRGDTEAFFGQGTRLTVV.

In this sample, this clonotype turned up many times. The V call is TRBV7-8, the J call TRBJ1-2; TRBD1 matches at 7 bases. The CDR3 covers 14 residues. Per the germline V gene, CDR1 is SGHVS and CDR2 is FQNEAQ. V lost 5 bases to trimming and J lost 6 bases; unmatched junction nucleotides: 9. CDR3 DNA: TGTGCCAGCAGCGCGGCCGGGACAGTGAATGGCTACACCTTC. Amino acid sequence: CASSAAGTVNGYTF.

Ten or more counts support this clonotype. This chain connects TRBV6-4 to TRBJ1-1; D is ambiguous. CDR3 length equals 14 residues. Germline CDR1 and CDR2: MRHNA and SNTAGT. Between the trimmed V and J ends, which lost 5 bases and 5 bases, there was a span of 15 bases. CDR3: CASSYGEGLTEAFF. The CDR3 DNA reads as TGTGCCAGCAGTTACGGGGAGGGCTTGACTGAAGCTTTCTTT.

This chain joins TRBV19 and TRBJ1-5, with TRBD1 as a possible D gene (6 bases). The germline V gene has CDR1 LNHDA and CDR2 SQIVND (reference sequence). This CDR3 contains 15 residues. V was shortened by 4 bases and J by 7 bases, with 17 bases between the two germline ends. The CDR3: CASSTLGGWGQPQHF. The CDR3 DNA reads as TGTGCCAGTAGTACCTTAGGGGGGTGGGGGCAGCCCCAGCATTTT.

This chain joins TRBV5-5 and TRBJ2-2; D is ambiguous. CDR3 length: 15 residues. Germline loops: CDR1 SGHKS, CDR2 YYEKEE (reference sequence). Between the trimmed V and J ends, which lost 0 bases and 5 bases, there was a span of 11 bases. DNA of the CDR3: TGTGCCAGCAGCTTGGTAGTCAGTACTACCGGGGAGCTGTTTTTT. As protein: CASSLVVSTTGELFF.